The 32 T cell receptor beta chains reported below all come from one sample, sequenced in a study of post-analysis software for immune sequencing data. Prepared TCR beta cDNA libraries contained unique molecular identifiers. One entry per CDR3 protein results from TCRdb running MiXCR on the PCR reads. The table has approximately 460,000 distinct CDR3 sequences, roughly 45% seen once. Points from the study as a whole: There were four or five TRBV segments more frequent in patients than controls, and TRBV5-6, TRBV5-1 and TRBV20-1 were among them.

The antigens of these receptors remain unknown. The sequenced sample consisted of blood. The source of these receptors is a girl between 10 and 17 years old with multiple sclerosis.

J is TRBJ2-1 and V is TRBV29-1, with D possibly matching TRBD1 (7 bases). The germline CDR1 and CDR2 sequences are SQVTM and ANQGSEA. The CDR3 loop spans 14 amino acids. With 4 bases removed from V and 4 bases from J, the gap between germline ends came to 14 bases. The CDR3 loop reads CSVVVQGTYNEQFF. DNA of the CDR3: TGCAGCGTTGTGGTACAGGGGACTTACAATGAGCAGTTCTTC.

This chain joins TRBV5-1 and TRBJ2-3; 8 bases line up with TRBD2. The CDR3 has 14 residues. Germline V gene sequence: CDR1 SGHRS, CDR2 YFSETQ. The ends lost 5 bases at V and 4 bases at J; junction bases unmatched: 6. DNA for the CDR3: TGCGCCAGCAGTGGAGCGGGAGTTGCAGATACGCAGTATTTT. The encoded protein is CASSGAGVADTQYF.

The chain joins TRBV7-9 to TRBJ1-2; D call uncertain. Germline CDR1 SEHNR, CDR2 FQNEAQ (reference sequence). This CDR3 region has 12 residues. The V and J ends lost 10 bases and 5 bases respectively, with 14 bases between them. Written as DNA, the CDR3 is TGTGCCAACACGGCTAGGGAGTATGGCTACACCTTC. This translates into CANTAREYGYTF. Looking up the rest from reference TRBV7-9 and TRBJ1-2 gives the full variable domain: DTGVSQNPRHKITKRGQNVTFRCDPISEHNRLYWYRQTLGQGPEFLTYFQNEAQLEKSRLLSDRFSAERPKGSFSTLEIQRTEQGDSAMYLCANTAREYGYTFGSGTRLTVV.

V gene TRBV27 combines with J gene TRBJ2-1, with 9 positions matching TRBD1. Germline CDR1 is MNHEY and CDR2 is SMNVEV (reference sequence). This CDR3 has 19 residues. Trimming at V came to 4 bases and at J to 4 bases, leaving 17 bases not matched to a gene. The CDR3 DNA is TGTGCCAGCAGTTACGGCGGGACAGGGCAAACCATTTGGTACAATGAGCAGTTCTTC. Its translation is CASSYGGTGQTIWYNEQFF.

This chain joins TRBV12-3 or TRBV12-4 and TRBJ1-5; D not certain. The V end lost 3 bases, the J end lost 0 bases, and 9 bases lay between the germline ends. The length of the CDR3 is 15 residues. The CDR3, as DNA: TGTGCCAGCAGTTTTAATGAGTATAGCAATCAGCCCCAGCATTTT. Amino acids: CASSFNEYSNQPQHF.

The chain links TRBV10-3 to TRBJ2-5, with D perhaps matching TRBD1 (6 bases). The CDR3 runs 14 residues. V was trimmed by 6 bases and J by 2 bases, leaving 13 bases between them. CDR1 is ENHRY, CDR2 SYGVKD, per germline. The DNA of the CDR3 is TGTGCCATCAGACGGGACAAGCTACAAGAGACCCAGTACTTC. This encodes CAIRRDKLQETQYF.

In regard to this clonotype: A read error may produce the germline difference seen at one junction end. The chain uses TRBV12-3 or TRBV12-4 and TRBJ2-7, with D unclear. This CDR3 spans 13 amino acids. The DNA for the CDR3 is TGTACCAGCAGTTTACCCTCATTGGACGAGCAGTACTTC. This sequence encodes CTSSLPSLDEQYF.

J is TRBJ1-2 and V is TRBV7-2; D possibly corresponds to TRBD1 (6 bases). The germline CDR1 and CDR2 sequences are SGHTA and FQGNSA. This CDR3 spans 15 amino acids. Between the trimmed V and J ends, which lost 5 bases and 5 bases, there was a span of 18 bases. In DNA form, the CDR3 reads TGTGCCAGCAGCGGAAGGGACACGGCGGGATATGGCTACACCTTC. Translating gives CASSGRDTAGYGYTF.

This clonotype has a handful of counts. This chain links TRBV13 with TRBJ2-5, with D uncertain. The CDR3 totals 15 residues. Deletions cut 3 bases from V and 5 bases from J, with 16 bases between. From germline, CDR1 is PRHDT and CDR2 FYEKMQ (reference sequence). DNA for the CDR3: TGTGCCAGCAGCTTTAGTTTGAAGGGCGTGGAGACCCAGTACTTC. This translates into CASSFSLKGVETQYF.

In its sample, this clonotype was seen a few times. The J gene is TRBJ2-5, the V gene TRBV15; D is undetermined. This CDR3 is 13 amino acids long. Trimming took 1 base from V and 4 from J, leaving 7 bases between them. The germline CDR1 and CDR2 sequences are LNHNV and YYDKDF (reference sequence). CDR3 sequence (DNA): TGTGCCACCAGCAGAGGGAAGGTAGAGACCCAGTACTTC. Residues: CATSRGKVETQYF. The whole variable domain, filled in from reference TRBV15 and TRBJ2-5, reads DAMVIQNPRYQVTQFGKPVTLSCSQTLNHNVMYWYQQKSSQAPKLLFHYYDKDFNNEADTPDNFQSRRPNTSFCFLDIRSPGLGDTAMYLCATSRGKVETQYFGPGTRLLVL.

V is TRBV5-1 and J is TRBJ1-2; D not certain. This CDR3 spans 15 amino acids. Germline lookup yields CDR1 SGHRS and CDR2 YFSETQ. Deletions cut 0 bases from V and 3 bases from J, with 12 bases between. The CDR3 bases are TGCGCCAGCAGCTTGGCAGTCATGCAAGACTATGGCTACACCTTC. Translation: CASSLAVMQDYGYTF.

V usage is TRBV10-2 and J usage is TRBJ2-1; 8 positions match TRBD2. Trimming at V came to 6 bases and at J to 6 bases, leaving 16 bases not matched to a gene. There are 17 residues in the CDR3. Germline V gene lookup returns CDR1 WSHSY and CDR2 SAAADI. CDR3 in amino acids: CASRAFPLSGSSNEQFF. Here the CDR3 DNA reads TGCGCCAGCAGAGCCTTCCCGCTAAGCGGGAGTAGCAATGAGCAGTTCTTC.

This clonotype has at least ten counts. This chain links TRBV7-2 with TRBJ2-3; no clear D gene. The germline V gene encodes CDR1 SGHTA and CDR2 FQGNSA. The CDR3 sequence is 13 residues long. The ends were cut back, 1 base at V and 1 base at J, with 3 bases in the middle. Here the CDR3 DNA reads TGTGCCAGCAGCTTAGTGGGCACAGATACGCAGTATTTT. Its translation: CASSLVGTDTQYF.

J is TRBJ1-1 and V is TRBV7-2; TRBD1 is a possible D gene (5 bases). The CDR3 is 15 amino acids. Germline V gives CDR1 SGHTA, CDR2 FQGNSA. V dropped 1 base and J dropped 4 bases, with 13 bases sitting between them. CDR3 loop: CASSLGRRGSTEAFF. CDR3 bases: TGTGCCAGCAGCTTAGGCCGTCGGGGGAGCACTGAAGCTTTCTTT.

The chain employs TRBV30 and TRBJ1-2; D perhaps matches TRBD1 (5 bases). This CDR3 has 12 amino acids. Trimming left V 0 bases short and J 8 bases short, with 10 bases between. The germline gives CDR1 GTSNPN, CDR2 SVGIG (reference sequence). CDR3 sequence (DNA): TGTGCCTGGAGTGTAGGGGAGGAAGGCTACACCTTC. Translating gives CAWSVGEEGYTF.

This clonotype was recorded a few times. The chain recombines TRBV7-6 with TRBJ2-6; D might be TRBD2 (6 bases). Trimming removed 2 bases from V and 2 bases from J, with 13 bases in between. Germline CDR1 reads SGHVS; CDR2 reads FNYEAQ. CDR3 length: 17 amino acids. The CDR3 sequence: CASSLQRGRTGANVLTF. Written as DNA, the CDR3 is TGTGCCAGCAGCTTACAACGGGGGAGGACTGGGGCCAACGTCCTGACTTTC.

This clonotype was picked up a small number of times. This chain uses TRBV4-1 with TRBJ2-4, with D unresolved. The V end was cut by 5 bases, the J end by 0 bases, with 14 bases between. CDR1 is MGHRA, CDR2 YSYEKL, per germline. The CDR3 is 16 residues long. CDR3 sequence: CASSERLVLAKNIQYF. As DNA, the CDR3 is TGCGCCAGCAGCGAACGTTTAGTGCTAGCCAAAAACATTCAGTACTTC.

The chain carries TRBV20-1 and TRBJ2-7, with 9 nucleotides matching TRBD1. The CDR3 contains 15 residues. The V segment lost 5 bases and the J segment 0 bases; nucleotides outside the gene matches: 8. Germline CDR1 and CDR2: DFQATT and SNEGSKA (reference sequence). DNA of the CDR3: TGCAGTGCTCCTGGACAGGGGACGAGCTCCTACGAGCAGTACTTC. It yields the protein CSAPGQGTSSYEQYF.

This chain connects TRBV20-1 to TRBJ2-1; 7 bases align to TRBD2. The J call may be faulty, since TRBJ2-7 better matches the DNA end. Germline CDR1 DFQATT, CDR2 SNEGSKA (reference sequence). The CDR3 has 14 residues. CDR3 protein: CSASGGLDYNEQYF. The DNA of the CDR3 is TGCAGTGCTTCGGGGGGACTCGACTACAATGAGCAGTACTTC.

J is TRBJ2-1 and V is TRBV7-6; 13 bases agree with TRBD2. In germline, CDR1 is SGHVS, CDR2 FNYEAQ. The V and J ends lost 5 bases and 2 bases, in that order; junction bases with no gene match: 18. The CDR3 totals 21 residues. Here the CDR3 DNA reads TGTGCCAGCAGCCGCATCAAGGGACTAGCGGGATCCCAAGCTACCTACAATGAGCAGTTCTTC. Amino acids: CASSRIKGLAGSQATYNEQFF.

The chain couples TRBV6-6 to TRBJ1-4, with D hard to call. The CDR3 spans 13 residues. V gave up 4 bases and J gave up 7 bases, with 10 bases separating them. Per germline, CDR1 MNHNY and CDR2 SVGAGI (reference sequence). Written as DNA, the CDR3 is TGTGCCAGCAGTTCGGTAGGAGGTGAAAAACTGTTTTTT. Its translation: CASSSVGGEKLFF.

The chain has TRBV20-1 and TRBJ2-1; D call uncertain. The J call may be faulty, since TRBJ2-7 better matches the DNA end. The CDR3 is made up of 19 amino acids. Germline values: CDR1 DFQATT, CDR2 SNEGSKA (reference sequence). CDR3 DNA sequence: TGCAGTGCTAGAGTTAAGGGCGTCCTTCCTAAATACTCCTACAATGAGCAGTACTTC. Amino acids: CSARVKGVLPKYSYNEQYF.

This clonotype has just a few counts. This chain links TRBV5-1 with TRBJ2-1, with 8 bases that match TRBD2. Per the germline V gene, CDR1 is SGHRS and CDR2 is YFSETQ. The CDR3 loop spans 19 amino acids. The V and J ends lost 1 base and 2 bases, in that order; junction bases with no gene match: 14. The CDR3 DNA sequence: TGCGCCAGCAGCTTGAGGACCCCCTCGGGCGGGAGGACCTACAATGAGCAGTTCTTC. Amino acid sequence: CASSLRTPSGGRTYNEQFF.

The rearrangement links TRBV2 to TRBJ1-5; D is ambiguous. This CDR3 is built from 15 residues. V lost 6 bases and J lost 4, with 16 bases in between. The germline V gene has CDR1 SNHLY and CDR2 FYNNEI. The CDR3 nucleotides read TGTGCCAGCAGGGCCCCAGGAGCCTCAAATCAGCCCCAGCATTTT. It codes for CASRAPGASNQPQHF.

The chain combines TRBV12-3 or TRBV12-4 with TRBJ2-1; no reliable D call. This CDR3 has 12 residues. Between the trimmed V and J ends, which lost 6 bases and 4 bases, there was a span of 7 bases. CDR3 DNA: TGTGCCAGCAGACCCCAGTACAATGAGCAGTTCTTC. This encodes CASRPQYNEQFF.

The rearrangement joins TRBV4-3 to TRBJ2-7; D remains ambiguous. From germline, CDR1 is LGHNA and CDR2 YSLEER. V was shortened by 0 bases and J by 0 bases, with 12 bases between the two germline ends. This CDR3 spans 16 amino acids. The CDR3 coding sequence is TGCGCCAGCAGCCAAGATAAATACAGCCTCTCCTACGAGCAGTACTTC. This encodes CASSQDKYSLSYEQYF.

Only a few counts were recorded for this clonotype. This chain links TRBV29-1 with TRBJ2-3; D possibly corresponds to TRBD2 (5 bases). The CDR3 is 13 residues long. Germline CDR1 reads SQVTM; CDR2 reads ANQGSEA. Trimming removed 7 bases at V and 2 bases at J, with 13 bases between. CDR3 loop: CSASETNTDTQYF. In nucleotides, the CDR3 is TGCAGCGCCTCCGAGACTAACACAGATACGCAGTATTTT.

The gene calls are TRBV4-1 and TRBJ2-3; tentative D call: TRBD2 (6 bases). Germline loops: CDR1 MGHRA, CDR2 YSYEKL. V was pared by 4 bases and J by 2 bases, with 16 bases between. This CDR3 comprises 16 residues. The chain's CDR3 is CASSRFWGVDTDTQYF. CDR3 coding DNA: TGCGCCAGCAGCCGTTTCTGGGGGGTGGACACAGATACGCAGTATTTT.

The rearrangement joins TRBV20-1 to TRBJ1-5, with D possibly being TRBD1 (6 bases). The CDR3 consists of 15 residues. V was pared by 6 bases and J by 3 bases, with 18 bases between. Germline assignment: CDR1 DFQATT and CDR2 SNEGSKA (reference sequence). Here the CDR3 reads CSAWDTGEPNQPQHF. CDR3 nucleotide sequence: TGCAGTGCCTGGGACACAGGAGAGCCCAATCAGCCCCAGCATTTT.

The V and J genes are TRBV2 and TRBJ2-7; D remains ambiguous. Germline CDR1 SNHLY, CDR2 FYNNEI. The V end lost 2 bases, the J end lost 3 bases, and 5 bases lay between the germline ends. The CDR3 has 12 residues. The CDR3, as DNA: TGTGCCAGCAGTGAATTGAACTACGAGCAGTACTTC. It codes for CASSELNYEQYF.

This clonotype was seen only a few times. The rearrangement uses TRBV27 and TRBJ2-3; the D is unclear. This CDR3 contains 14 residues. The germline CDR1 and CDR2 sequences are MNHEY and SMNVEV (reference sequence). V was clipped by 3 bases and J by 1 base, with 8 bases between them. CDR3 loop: CASSFGSRTDTQYF. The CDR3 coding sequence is TGTGCCAGCAGTTTTGGCAGCCGCACAGATACGCAGTATTTT.

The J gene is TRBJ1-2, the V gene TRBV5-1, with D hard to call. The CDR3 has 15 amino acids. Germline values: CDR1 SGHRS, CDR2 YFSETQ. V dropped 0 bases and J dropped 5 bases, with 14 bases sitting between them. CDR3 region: CASSLGAESRYGYTF. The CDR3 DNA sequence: TGCGCCAGCAGCTTGGGAGCCGAGTCCCGTTATGGCTACACCTTC.